The text below deals with one T cell receptor (beta chain). Antigen: not known. Germline loops: CDR1 SGHNT, CDR2 YYREEE (reference sequence). CDR3 length: 15 residues. J was trimmed by 13 bases and V by 0 bases; bases with no gene match: 7. The data were taken from a study of memory B cells and T cells in multiple sclerosis. After stimulus-free culture, autoproliferating CFSE-dim and non-proliferating CFSE-high T cells were sequenced separately. Roughly 4.8x10^7 CFSE-labeled PBMCs were cultured less than eight days unstimulated, then replicate wells were pooled. Without exogenous stimuli, around 0.54 uM CFSE-labeled PBMCs were cultured serum-free. This table comes from immunoSEQ multiplex PCR, and its TCRdb copy is limited to in-frame clones, with some not included. The data contain over 35,000 clones, approximately 80% of them seen just once; the ten biggest clones take up 0.9% to 1.4%.

V gene TRBV5-4 combines with J gene TRBJ1-6; 10 bases are a match to TRBD1. This clonotype was sampled from a human donor with multiple sclerosis. The sample comprised PBMCs from blood kept in culture. CDR3 loop: CASSLEGTGAYPLHF. In nucleotides, the CDR3 is TGTGCCAGCAGCTTGGAAGGGACAGGGGCTTATCCCCTCCACTTT.